These 30 T cell receptor beta chains were sequenced from one sample in a study of blood T cell repertoires in COVID-19. Profiled with immunoSEQ multiplex PCR; TCRdb holds only in-frame clones, not every one. The table records under 150,000 clones, around 87% of them present only once. Source material: peripheral blood. The receptors originated from a middle-aged woman with acute or convalescent COVID-19.

The chain employs TRBV10-3 and TRBJ2-7, with D perhaps TRBD1 (5 bases). Per germline, CDR1 ENHRY and CDR2 SYGVKD. The V and J ends lost 2 bases and 7 bases respectively, with 15 bases between them. This CDR3 is built from 14 residues. The CDR3 DNA sequence: TGTGCCATCAGTGAGGGGGCCAGGGTGAGGGAGCAGTACTTC. Translating gives CAISEGARVREQYF.

The gene calls are TRBV10-3 and TRBJ1-5, with D tentatively TRBD1 (5 bases). CDR3 size: 14 residues. V dropped 2 bases and J dropped 7 bases, with 12 bases sitting between them. Germline CDR1 is ENHRY and CDR2 is SYGVKD. The CDR3 sequence: CAISEAGRGQPQHF. The CDR3, as DNA: TGTGCCATCAGTGAGGCGGGGCGGGGCCAGCCCCAGCATTTT.

V gene TRBV18 combines with J gene TRBJ2-5; 9 nucleotides agree with TRBD1. V trimming: 0 bases; J trimming: 4 bases; junction bases outside the gene matches: 3. This CDR3 region has 15 residues. The germline CDR1 and CDR2 sequences are KGHSH and LQKENI. Here the CDR3 DNA reads TGTGCCAGCTCACCACCGGGACAGGGAGGAGAGACCCAGTACTTC. Translation gives CASSPPGQGGETQYF.

The table lists this clone with a count of one. The chain uses TRBV30 and TRBJ1-6; D is uncertain. Between the trimmed V and J ends, which lost 0 bases and 0 bases, there was a span of 12 bases. There are 17 residues in the CDR3. From germline, CDR1 is GTSNPN and CDR2 SVGIG (reference sequence). In DNA, the CDR3 is TGTGCCTGGAGTGTATACTTCCCGGGCTCCTATAATTCACCCCTCCACTTT. Its translation: CAWSVYFPGSYNSPLHF.

The chain recombines TRBV28 with TRBJ2-7; 8 bases match TRBD2. The CDR3 covers 16 residues. Trimming removed 7 bases from V and 2 bases from J; junction bases left unmatched: 13. Germline V CDR1 and CDR2: MDHEN, SYDVKM. The CDR3 coding sequence is TGTGCCAGCATGACCCTCGGCGAGCGGGAGCCCTACGAGCAGTACTTC. This codes for CASMTLGEREPYEQYF.

This sequence joins TRBV7-3 and TRBJ1-2, with D unclear. The CDR3 loop spans 15 amino acids. V was clipped by 2 bases and J by 3 bases, with 13 bases between them. CDR1 SGHTA and CDR2 FQGTGA come from the germline V gene. The CDR3 DNA is TGTGCCAGCAGCTTAGGGTACCCGGGTCACTATGGCTACACCTTC. Encoded protein: CASSLGYPGHYGYTF.

Written as DNA, the CDR3 is TGTGCCAGCAAAAGAGCGGAGGTTGGGTCTCAGGCCCAGTACTTC. Translation gives CASKRAEVGSQAQYF. The V call is TRBV19, the J call TRBJ2-5; D is possibly TRBD2 (5 bases). Germline CDR1 LNHDA, CDR2 SQIVND (reference sequence). Trimming left V 9 bases short and J 9 bases short, with 26 bases between. The CDR3 consists of 15 residues. Full variable domain (rest looked up from reference TRBV19 and TRBJ2-5): DGGITQSPKYLFRKEGQNVTLSCEQNLNHDAMYWYRQDPGQGLRLIYYSQIVNDFQKGDIAEGYSVSREKKESFPLTVTSAQKNPTAFYLCASKRAEVGSQAQYFGPGTRLLVL.

The rearrangement links TRBV27 to TRBJ2-1; D perhaps matches TRBD2 (6 bases). The CDR3 totals 14 residues. Germline V CDR1 and CDR2: MNHEY, SMNVEV (reference sequence). Trimming cost V 3 bases and J 6 bases, with 12 bases left between them. CDR3 sequence: CASSFSLAANEQFF. DNA of the CDR3: TGTGCCAGCAGTTTCTCATTAGCGGCCAATGAGCAGTTCTTC.

This chain links TRBV3-1 (or the pseudogene TRBV3-2) with TRBJ1-1, with a weak D call TRBD1 (5 bases). The V gene lost 0 bases and the J gene lost 1 base, with 6 bases spanning the gap. The length of the CDR3 is 14 residues. Germline V gives CDR1 LGHDT, CDR2 YNNKEL (reference sequence). The chain's CDR3 is CASSQEQANTEAFF. The CDR3 DNA follows: TGTGCCAGCAGCCAAGAACAGGCGAACACTGAAGCTTTCTTT.

This clone was counted a single time. The V and J genes are TRBV7-7 and TRBJ2-5; 11 positions agree with TRBD2. Germline lookup yields CDR1 SSHAT and CDR2 FNYEAQ (reference sequence). Trimming cost V 4 bases and J 2 bases; bases outside gene matches: 6. This CDR3 is 16 amino acids long. The CDR3 reads CASSSPTSGGQETQYF. The CDR3 DNA follows: TGTGCCAGCAGCTCCCCCACTAGCGGGGGACAAGAGACCCAGTACTTC.

A single count supports this clone. This sequence joins TRBV10-3 and TRBJ2-1; the match to TRBD2 covers 10 bases. Germline V gives CDR1 ENHRY, CDR2 SYGVKD. This CDR3 has 15 residues. The V gene end was trimmed by 6 bases and the J gene end by 8 bases; junction bases not matched to a gene: 10. CDR3 coding DNA: TGTGCCATCAGATCACCTAGCGGGAGTTCCCATGAGCAGTTCTTC. Translation gives CAIRSPSGSSHEQFF.

The rearrangement uses TRBV10-3 and TRBJ2-7; tentative D call: TRBD2 (5 bases). Germline loops: CDR1 ENHRY, CDR2 SYGVKD. V gave up 3 bases and J gave up 0 bases, with 12 bases separating them. This CDR3 region has 15 residues. The CDR3 nucleotides are TGTGCCATCAGTGACATGGCGGAGGCCTCCTACGAGCAGTACTTC. This gives the protein CAISDMAEASYEQYF.

V usage is TRBV27 and J usage is TRBJ1-2; D is unresolved. CDR1 and CDR2 (germline): MNHEY, SMNVEV (reference sequence). V shed 2 bases and J shed 2 bases, with 6 bases lying between them. This CDR3 contains 13 residues. The CDR3 spells CASSLHSNYGYTF. Written as DNA, the CDR3 is TGTGCCAGCAGTTTACACAGCAACTATGGCTACACCTTC.

The CDR3 coding sequence is TGTGCCAGTAGTATGGAGGGGTCCCTAGGCTACTATGGCTACACCTTC. Amino acid sequence: CASSMEGSLGYYGYTF. V gene TRBV19 combines with J gene TRBJ1-2, with a possible D match to TRBD1 (5 bases). V was shortened by 3 bases and J by 3 bases, with 17 bases between the two germline ends. Germline-derived CDR1 and CDR2 are LNHDA and SQIVND (reference sequence). This CDR3 is built from 16 residues.

The chain links TRBV18 to TRBJ1-2; 7 bases match TRBD1. The CDR3 loop spans 15 amino acids. CDR1 is KGHSH and CDR2 is LQKENI in the germline V gene. With 2 bases clipped from V and 1 base from J, the junction kept 4 bases outside the gene matches. This CDR3 reads CASSPKQGVNYGYTF. DNA of the CDR3: TGTGCCAGCTCACCAAAGCAGGGGGTTAACTATGGCTACACCTTC.

The rearrangement uses TRBV4-3 and TRBJ1-5; 9 bases align to TRBD1. The germline CDR1 and CDR2 sequences are LGHNA and YSLEER. The CDR3 runs 15 residues. The V and J ends lost 3 bases and 4 bases, in that order; junction bases with no gene match: 4. The DNA for the CDR3 is TGCGCCAGCAGCCAGGGACAGGGTACTAATCAGCCCCAGCATTTT. Amino acid sequence: CASSQGQGTNQPQHF.

This chain connects TRBV11-3 to TRBJ2-2; 12 bases line up with TRBD2. The trim removed 5 bases at V and 5 bases at J, leaving 3 bases unmatched. The germline V gene has CDR1 SGHNT and CDR2 YENEEA. This CDR3 is built from 15 residues. CDR3 DNA sequence: TGTGCCAGCAGCGCGACTAGCGGGGGTACCGGGGAGCTGTTTTTT. Translated, it gives CASSATSGGTGELFF.

The chain combines TRBV7-2 with TRBJ2-7, with 7 bases aligning to TRBD1. With 1 base clipped from V and 3 bases from J, the junction kept 6 bases outside the gene matches. The CDR3 is 15 residues long. In germline, CDR1 is SGHTA, CDR2 FQGNSA. The CDR3 coding sequence is TGTGCCAGCAGCTTAGAAGGACAGGCCCACTACGAGCAGTACTTC. As protein: CASSLEGQAHYEQYF.

The chain has TRBV10-1 and TRBJ1-1; possibly TRBD1 for D (5 bases). The CDR3 is made up of 14 amino acids. The V end was cut by 11 bases, the J end by 0 bases, with 16 bases between. CDR1 and CDR2 from the germline V gene are WNHNN and SYGVQD (reference sequence). The CDR3 is CARLPGLLNTEAFF. CDR3 coding DNA: TGCGCCCGACTCCCGGGACTCTTGAACACTGAAGCTTTCTTT.

This sequence joins TRBV11-2 and TRBJ1-6; the match to TRBD1 covers 7 bases. The CDR3 runs 15 residues. J was trimmed by 15 bases and V by 3 bases; bases with no gene match: 14. Germline V gene data show CDR1 as SGHAT and CDR2 as FQNNGV. The CDR3 DNA follows: TGTGCCAGCAGCTTCCAGACAGGGCGGCCTGACATCCTCCACTTT. Amino acid sequence: CASSFQTGRPDILHF.

The genes are TRBV29-1 and TRBJ1-2; the D gene is possibly TRBD1 (6 bases). The CDR3 extends over 13 amino acids. Germline V gives CDR1 SQVTM, CDR2 ANQGSEA. Deletions cut 6 bases from V and 6 bases from J, with 17 bases between. The CDR3 DNA sequence: TGCAGCGTCAGGGGCCGGGACACCAATGGCTACACCTTC. Protein: CSVRGRDTNGYTF.

The rearrangement joins TRBV27 to TRBJ2-1; 8 nucleotides agree with TRBD1. CDR1 is MNHEY and CDR2 is SMNVEV in the germline V gene (reference sequence). The CDR3 loop spans 14 amino acids. Germline trimming cut 4 bases from V and 2 bases from J; bases unmatched to any gene: 1. CDR3 in DNA: TGTGCCAGCAGTTCAGGGGGCCCCTACAATGAGCAGTTCTTC. Its protein product is CASSSGGPYNEQFF.

The chain uses TRBV2 and TRBJ1-3; D not certain. CDR3 size: 12 residues. Germline values: CDR1 SNHLY, CDR2 FYNNEI. The V gene lost 8 bases and the J gene lost 2 bases, with 7 bases spanning the gap. This chain's CDR3 is CASAEAGNTIYF. CDR3 bases: TGTGCCAGCGCGGAGGCTGGAAACACCATATATTTT.

The gene calls are TRBV19 and TRBJ1-1; perhaps TRBD1 as D (5 bases). The CDR3 has 16 residues. Trimming left V 7 bases short and J 0 bases short, with 18 bases between. Germline assignment: CDR1 LNHDA and CDR2 SQIVND (reference sequence). The chain's CDR3 is CASTPNPGGMNTEAFF. CDR3 DNA: TGTGCCAGTACTCCAAACCCGGGGGGGATGAACACTGAAGCTTTCTTT.

The V and J genes are TRBV11-2 and TRBJ2-5; 7 bases agree with TRBD2. The CDR3 is 13 amino acids. After removal of 3 bases from V and 4 bases from J, the junction contained 2 bases not matched to a gene. Germline V gene data show CDR1 as SGHAT and CDR2 as FQNNGV. The DNA for the CDR3 is TGTGCCAGCAGCTTGGGGGGGGGAGAGACCCAGTACTTC. It specifies CASSLGGGETQYF.

CDR3 in amino acids: CASSRRLVNNEQFF. The CDR3 DNA reads TGTGCCAGCAGCCGACGACTCGTTAACAATGAGCAGTTCTTC. This chain joins TRBV5-6 and TRBJ2-1; no firm D call. The CDR3 extends over 14 amino acids. V was shortened by 4 bases and J by 5 bases, with 13 bases between the two germline ends. Germline loops: CDR1 SGHDT, CDR2 YYEEEE.

This clone occurred a few times. The gene calls are TRBV2 and TRBJ2-1; TRBD2 aligns across 11 bases. The CDR3 runs 20 residues. Trimming at V came to 6 bases and at J to 0 bases, leaving 16 bases not matched to a gene. The V gene's germline CDR1 is SNHLY and CDR2 FYNNEI. The CDR3 loop reads CASRHTSIAGGSSSYNEQFF. CDR3 nucleotides: TGTGCCAGCAGGCACACCTCCATAGCGGGGGGGTCTAGCTCCTACAATGAGCAGTTCTTC. Full variable domain (rest looked up from reference TRBV2 and TRBJ2-1): EPEVTQTPSHQVTQMGQEVILRCVPISNHLYFYWYRQILGQKVEFLVSFYNNEISEKSEIFDDQFSVERPDGSNFTLKIRSTKLEDSAMYFCASRHTSIAGGSSSYNEQFFGPGTRLTVL.

The V call is TRBV7-2, the J call TRBJ2-4; 10 bases are a match to TRBD2. The V and J ends lost 4 bases and 6 bases, in that order; junction bases with no gene match: 6. The CDR3 is made up of 15 amino acids. Germline values: CDR1 SGHTA, CDR2 FQGNSA. The CDR3 nucleotides are TGTGCCAGCAGCTCGCTAGCGGGGGAGGGAAACATTCAGTACTTC. Translating gives CASSSLAGEGNIQYF.

The chain combines TRBV18 with TRBJ2-2; TRBD2 matches 8 bases. Germline V CDR1 and CDR2: KGHSH, LQKENI. The CDR3 runs 16 residues. Unmatched junction bases numbered 12, after V lost 6 bases and J lost 6 bases. As DNA, the CDR3 is TGTGCCAGCTCCCTGCAGCCGGGACTAGAGGCCGGGGAGCTGTTTTTT. Residues: CASSLQPGLEAGELFF.

The rearrangement links TRBV27 to TRBJ2-6; 10 nucleotides match TRBD1. The V segment lost 10 bases and the J segment 4 bases; nucleotides outside the gene matches: 10. The CDR3 is 16 amino acids. Germline V gene sequence: CDR1 MNHEY, CDR2 SMNVEV (reference sequence). CDR3 region: CATRDRGSKGANVLTF. The CDR3 region has the DNA TGTGCCACCCGGGACAGGGGCTCTAAGGGGGCCAACGTCCTGACTTTC.